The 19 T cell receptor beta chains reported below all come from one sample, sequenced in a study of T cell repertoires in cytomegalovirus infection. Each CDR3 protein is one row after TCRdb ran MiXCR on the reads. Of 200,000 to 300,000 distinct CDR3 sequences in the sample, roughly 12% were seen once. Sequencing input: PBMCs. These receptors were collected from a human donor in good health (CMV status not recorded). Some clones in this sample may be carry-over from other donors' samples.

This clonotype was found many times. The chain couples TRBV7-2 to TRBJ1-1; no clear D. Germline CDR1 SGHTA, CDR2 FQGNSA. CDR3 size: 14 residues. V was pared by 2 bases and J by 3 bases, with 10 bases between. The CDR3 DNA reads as TGTGCCAGCAGCTTATCGCGGGGTCACACTGAAGCTTTCTTT. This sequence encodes CASSLSRGHTEAFF.

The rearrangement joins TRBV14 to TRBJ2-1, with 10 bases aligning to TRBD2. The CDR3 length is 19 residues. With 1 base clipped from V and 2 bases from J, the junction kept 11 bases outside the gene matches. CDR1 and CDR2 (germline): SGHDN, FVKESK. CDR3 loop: CASSQAGLAGVGPYNEQFF. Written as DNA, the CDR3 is TGTGCCAGCAGCCAAGCGGGCCTAGCGGGGGTCGGACCCTACAATGAGCAGTTCTTC.

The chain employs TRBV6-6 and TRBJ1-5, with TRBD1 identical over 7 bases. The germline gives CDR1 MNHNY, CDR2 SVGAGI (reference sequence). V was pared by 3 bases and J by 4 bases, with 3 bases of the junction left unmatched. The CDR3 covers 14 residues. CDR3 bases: TGTGCCAGCAGTTATGACAGGGCTAATCAGCCCCAGCATTTT. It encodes CASSYDRANQPQHF.

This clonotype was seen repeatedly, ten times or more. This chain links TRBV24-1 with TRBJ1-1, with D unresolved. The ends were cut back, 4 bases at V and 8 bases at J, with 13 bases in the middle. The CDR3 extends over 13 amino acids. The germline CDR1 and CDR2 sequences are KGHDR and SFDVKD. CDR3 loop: CATSEYDGSEAFF. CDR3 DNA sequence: TGTGCCACCAGTGAATACGACGGCTCCGAAGCTTTCTTT.

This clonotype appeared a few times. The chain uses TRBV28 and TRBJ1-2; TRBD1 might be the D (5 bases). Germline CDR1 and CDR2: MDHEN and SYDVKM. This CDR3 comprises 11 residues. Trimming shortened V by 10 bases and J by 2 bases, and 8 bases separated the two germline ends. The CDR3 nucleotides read TGTGCCATCGGGGGGAACTATGGCTACACCTTC. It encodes CAIGGNYGYTF.

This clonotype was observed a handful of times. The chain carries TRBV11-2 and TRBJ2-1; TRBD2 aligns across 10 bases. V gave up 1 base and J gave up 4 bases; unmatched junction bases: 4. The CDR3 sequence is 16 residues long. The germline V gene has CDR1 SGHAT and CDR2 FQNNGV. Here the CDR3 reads CASSLVPGLAYNEQFF. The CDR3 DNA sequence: TGTGCCAGCAGCTTAGTGCCGGGACTAGCGTACAATGAGCAGTTCTTC.

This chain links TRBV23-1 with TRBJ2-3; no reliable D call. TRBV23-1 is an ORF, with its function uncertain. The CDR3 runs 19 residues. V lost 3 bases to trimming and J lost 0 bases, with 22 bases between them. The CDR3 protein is CASSQYATEGEISTDTQYF. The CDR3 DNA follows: TGCGCCAGCAGTCAGTACGCCACCGAAGGCGAGATTAGCACAGATACGCAGTATTTT.

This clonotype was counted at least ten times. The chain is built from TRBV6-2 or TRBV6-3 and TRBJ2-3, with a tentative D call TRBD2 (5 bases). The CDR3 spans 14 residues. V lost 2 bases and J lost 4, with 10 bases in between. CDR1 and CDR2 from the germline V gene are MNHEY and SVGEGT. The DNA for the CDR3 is TGTGCCAGCAGTTACGGGAGATCGGCAGATACGCAGTATTTT. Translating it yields CASSYGRSADTQYF.

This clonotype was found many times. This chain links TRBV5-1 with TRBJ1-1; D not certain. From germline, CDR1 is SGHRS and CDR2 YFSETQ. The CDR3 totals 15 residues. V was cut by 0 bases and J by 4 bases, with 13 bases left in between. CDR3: CASSLEGSASTEAFF. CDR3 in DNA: TGCGCCAGCAGCTTGGAAGGGTCTGCGAGCACTGAAGCTTTCTTT.

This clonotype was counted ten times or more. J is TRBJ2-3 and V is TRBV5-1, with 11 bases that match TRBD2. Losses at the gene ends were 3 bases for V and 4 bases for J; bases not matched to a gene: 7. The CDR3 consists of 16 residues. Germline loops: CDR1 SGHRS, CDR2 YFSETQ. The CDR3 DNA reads TGCGCCAGCAGCTCCGTAGCGGGAGGGCCGTCAGATACGCAGTATTTT. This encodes CASSSVAGGPSDTQYF.

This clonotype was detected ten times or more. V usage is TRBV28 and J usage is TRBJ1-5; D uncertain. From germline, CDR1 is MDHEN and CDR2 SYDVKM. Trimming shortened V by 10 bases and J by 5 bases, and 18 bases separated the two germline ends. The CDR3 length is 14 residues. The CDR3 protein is CAIGLRGSDQPQHF. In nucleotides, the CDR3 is TGTGCCATCGGGTTGAGAGGGTCGGATCAGCCCCAGCATTTT. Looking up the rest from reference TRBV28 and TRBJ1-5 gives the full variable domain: DVKVTQSSRYLVKRTGEKVFLECVQDMDHENMFWYRQDPGLGLRLIYFSYDVKMKEKGDIPEGYSVSREKKERFSLILESASTNQTSMYLCAIGLRGSDQPQHFGDGTRLSIL.

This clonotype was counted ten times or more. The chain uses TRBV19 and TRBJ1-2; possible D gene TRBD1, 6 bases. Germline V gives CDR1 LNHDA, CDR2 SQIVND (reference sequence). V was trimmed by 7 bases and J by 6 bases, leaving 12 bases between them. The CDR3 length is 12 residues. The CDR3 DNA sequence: TGTGCCAGTAATGGGGGGCTGGATGGCTACACCTTC. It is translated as CASNGGLDGYTF.

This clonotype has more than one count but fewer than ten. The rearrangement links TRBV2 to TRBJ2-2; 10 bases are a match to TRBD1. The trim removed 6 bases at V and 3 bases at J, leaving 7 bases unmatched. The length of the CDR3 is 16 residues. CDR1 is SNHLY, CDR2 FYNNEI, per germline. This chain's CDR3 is CASRATGGADTGELFF. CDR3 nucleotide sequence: TGTGCCAGCAGGGCGACAGGGGGCGCAGACACCGGGGAGCTGTTTTTT.

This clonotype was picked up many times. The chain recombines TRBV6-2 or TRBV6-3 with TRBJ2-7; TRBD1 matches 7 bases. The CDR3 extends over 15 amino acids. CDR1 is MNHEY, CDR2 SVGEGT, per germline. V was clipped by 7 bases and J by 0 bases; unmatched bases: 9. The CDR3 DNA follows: TGTGCCAGCACTCCCGCAGGGGGTCTCTCCTACGAGCAGTACTTC. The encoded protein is CASTPAGGLSYEQYF.

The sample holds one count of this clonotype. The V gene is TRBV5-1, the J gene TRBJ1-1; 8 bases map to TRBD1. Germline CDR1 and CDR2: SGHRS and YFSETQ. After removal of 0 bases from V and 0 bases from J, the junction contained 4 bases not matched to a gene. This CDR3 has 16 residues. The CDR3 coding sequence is TGCGCCAGCAGCTTGGGGCCGGGACAGGTGAACACTGAAGCTTTCTTT. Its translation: CASSLGPGQVNTEAFF.

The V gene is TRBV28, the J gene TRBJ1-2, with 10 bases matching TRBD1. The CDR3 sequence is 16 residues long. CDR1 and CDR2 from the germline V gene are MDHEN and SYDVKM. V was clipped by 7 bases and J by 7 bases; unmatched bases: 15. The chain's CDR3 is CASINPRDRGWGGYTF. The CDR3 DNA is TGTGCCAGCATCAACCCCCGGGACAGGGGTTGGGGTGGCTACACCTTC.

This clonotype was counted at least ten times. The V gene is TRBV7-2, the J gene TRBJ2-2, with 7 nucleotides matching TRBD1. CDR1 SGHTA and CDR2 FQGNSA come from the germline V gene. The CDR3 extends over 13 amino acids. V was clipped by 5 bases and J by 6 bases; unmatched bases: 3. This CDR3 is CASSPQGAGELFF. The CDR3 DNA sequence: TGTGCCAGCAGCCCTCAGGGGGCCGGGGAGCTGTTTTTT.

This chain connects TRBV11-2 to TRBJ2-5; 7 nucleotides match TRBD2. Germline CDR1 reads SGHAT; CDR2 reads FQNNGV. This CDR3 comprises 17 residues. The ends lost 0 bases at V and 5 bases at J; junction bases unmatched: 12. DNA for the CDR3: TGTGCCAGCAGCTTAGAACAAATCTGGCGGGGAGGGGAGACCCAGTACTTC. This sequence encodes CASSLEQIWRGGETQYF.

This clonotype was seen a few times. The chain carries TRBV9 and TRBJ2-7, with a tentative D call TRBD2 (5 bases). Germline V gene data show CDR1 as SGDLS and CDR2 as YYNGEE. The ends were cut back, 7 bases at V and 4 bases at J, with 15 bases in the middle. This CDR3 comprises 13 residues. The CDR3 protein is CASGRASGYEQYF. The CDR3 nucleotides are TGTGCCAGCGGCCGGGCCTCGGGGTACGAGCAGTACTTC.